The rows below give T cell receptor beta chains drawn from one sample of a study of blood T cell repertoires in COVID-19. Sequencing used immunoSEQ multiplex PCR; TCRdb keeps in-frame clones, though not all of them. The sample yields some 240,000 clones, around 84% seen once. The material sequenced was peripheral blood. These receptors all stem from a human donor in a cohort sampled during active COVID-19. The CDR3 runs from the conserved cysteine through the conserved F or W. Fields, in order: J gene, CDR3 length, V gene, CDR3 protein.

j_gene: TRBJ1-1
len: 13
v_gene: TRBV28
CDR3aa: CASISYRALEAFF

j_gene: TRBJ1-3
len: 14
v_gene: TRBV10-3
CDR3aa: CAISERTGGNTIYF

j_gene: TRBJ2-3
len: 15
v_gene: TRBV5-1
CDR3aa: CASSLQRGPLYTQYF

j_gene: TRBJ1-4
len: 14
v_gene: TRBV7-9
CDR3aa: CASGGQPTNEKLFF

j_gene: TRBJ2-1
len: 18
v_gene: TRBV24-1
CDR3aa: CATSDLMKNSGLAGEQFF

j_gene: TRBJ2-5
len: 14
v_gene: TRBV7-2
CDR3aa: CASSYGATKETQYF

j_gene: TRBJ1-1
len: 14
v_gene: TRBV29-1
CDR3aa: CSVEDLTGGTEAFF

j_gene: TRBJ1-5
len: 18
v_gene: TRBV5-5
CDR3aa: CASSLWAAITISNQPQHF

j_gene: TRBJ1-6
len: 15
v_gene: TRBV23-1
CDR3aa: CASSQSTQVNSPLHF

j_gene: TRBJ2-7
len: 15
v_gene: TRBV13
CDR3aa: CASSTQGQVDDEQYF

j_gene: TRBJ1-2
len: 13
v_gene: TRBV23-1
CDR3aa: CASSPEGWFGYTF

j_gene: TRBJ2-3
len: 17
v_gene: TRBV4-2
CDR3aa: CASSQDLGRGGADTQYF

j_gene: TRBJ1-1
len: 15
v_gene: TRBV21-1
CDR3aa: CASRNRGPRDTEAFF

j_gene: TRBJ1-1
len: 12
v_gene: TRBV5-6
CDR3aa: CASSSTGSEAFF

j_gene: TRBJ2-7
len: 13
v_gene: TRBV7-9
CDR3aa: CASSPTGSYEQYF

j_gene: TRBJ1-2
len: 15
v_gene: TRBV19
CDR3aa: CASSIEGQSYYGYTF

j_gene: TRBJ2-7
len: 13
v_gene: TRBV5-4
CDR3aa: CASSFSDRSEQYF

j_gene: TRBJ1-1
len: 12
v_gene: TRBV6-1
CDR3aa: CASSETHRRSFF

j_gene: TRBJ1-2
len: 16
v_gene: TRBV2
CDR3aa: CASSEGRGLSADGYTF

j_gene: TRBJ2-7
len: 14
v_gene: TRBV27
CDR3aa: CASSLGQAPYEQYF

j_gene: TRBJ2-7
len: 14
v_gene: TRBV5-8
CDR3aa: CASSLALPPYEQYF

j_gene: TRBJ1-5
len: 15
v_gene: TRBV9
CDR3aa: CASSVDGYSNQPQHF

j_gene: TRBJ1-5
len: 19
v_gene: TRBV19
CDR3aa: CASSINGDREFYSNQPQHF

j_gene: TRBJ1-2
len: 15
v_gene: TRBV6-5
CDR3aa: CASTHPRTGSYGYTF

j_gene: TRBJ1-6
len: 15
v_gene: TRBV5-1
CDR3aa: CASSPDSSLNSPLHF

j_gene: TRBJ2-3
len: 11
v_gene: TRBV6-6
CDR3aa: CASSPGDTQYF

j_gene: TRBJ1-5
len: 15
v_gene: TRBV28
CDR3aa: CASSSHGRGNQPQHF

j_gene: TRBJ2-1
len: 15
v_gene: TRBV5-1
CDR3aa: CASSPRTSGSNEQFF

j_gene: TRBJ2-3
len: 16
v_gene: TRBV5-4
CDR3aa: CASSLALGPPLDTQYF

j_gene: TRBJ1-1
len: 14
v_gene: TRBV7-6
CDR3aa: CASSLTTSNTEAFF

j_gene: TRBJ1-3
len: 13
v_gene: TRBV2
CDR3aa: CASQDRAGNTIYF

j_gene: TRBJ2-4
len: 16
v_gene: TRBV5-5
CDR3aa: CASSYTSGGASGIQYF

j_gene: TRBJ2-7
len: 15
v_gene: TRBV19
CDR3aa: CASSIEDRVSYEQYF

j_gene: TRBJ2-7
len: 15
v_gene: TRBV11-2
CDR3aa: CASSLELAGVHEQYF

j_gene: TRBJ2-2
len: 15
v_gene: TRBV5-8
CDR3aa: CASSFPAGVTGELFF

j_gene: TRBJ2-1
len: 13
v_gene: TRBV29-1
CDR3aa: CSAHGQGGNEQFF

j_gene: TRBJ1-2
len: 14
v_gene: TRBV5-5
CDR3aa: CASSLPGQNYGYTF

j_gene: TRBJ2-3
len: 22
v_gene: TRBV21-1
CDR3aa: CASSKESGQGLAGGCGTDTQYF

j_gene: TRBJ2-1
len: 15
v_gene: TRBV6-2/TRBV6-3
CDR3aa: CASSSISGRAREQFF

j_gene: TRBJ2-7
len: 18
v_gene: TRBV28
CDR3aa: CASSLEAGYGRRAYEQYF

j_gene: TRBJ2-5
len: 11
v_gene: TRBV24-1
CDR3aa: CAAGDQETQYF

j_gene: TRBJ2-5
len: 13
v_gene: TRBV4-3
CDR3aa: CASSRAQRETQYF

j_gene: TRBJ2-5
len: 14
v_gene: TRBV2
CDR3aa: CASTRGEGSWTQYF

j_gene: TRBJ1-2
len: 14
v_gene: TRBV3-1/TRBV3-2
CDR3aa: CASSQRQGGNGYTF

j_gene: TRBJ1-2
len: 13
v_gene: TRBV28
CDR3aa: CASSLGPLYGYTF